This T cell receptor (beta chain) was obtained from a study of blood T cell repertoires in COVID-19. About the research overall: Some COVID-19 samples were acute and others convalescent; all came from the United States, Italy and Spain. The cDNA or gDNA used as material had been derived from T cells, B-cell-depleted T cells, or PBMCs.

The V segment lost 4 bases and the J segment 4 bases; nucleotides outside the gene matches: 7. The V gene's germline CDR1 is MDHEN and CDR2 SYDVKM. CDR3 length equals 15 residues. Original processing notes: Scientists estimated how many nucleated cells there were by amplifying reference gene primers. Assay: immunoSEQ multiplex PCR; the TCRdb copy retains only in-frame clones and omits some. D and trimming come from the DNA, and the V and J calls and clone size come from that table. The sample has around 130,000 clones; approximately 87% are singletons. The chain couples TRBV28 to TRBJ1-5; 7 bases are a match to TRBD1. The sequenced material came from peripheral blood. This receptor was identified in a man aged 65 to 85 with active COVID-19. CDR3 in DNA: TGTGCCAGCAGTTCGGCGACAGGGAATAATCAGCCCCAGCATTTT. Translated, it gives CASSSATGNNQPQHF.